One sample yielded the 32 T cell receptor beta chains listed below, sequenced in a study of technical replicates of blood from a handful of donors. Generated by immunoSEQ multiplex PCR, the TCRdb table keeps only in-frame clones and is missing some. The sample has around 57,000 clones; roughly 94% are singletons. The sequencing sample was made of T cells isolated from PBMCs. The source of these receptors is a human donor in good health.

The J gene is TRBJ2-3, the V gene TRBV5-4; TRBD2 aligns across 11 bases. The V gene's germline CDR1 is SGHNT and CDR2 YYREEE (reference sequence). CDR3 length equals 16 residues. V gave up 4 bases and J gave up 4 bases; unmatched junction bases: 8. The CDR3 spells CASSPGTSGASDTQYF. In DNA, the CDR3 is TGTGCCAGCAGCCCAGGGACTAGCGGTGCTTCAGATACGCAGTATTTT.

This clone was recorded once. The rearrangement links TRBV29-1 to TRBJ1-2, with TRBD1 matching 7 bases. Unmatched junction bases numbered 4, after V lost 1 base and J lost 2 bases. The CDR3 totals 14 residues. CDR1 is SQVTM, CDR2 ANQGSEA, per germline. CDR3 sequence: CSVEVGGQNYGYTF. For the CDR3, the DNA is TGCAGCGTTGAAGTGGGGGGACAGAACTATGGCTACACCTTC.

The chain recombines TRBV5-5 with TRBJ2-3, with TRBD1 matching 9 bases. V lost 1 base and J lost 4; bases outside the gene matches: 7. Germline assignment: CDR1 SGHKS and CDR2 YYEKEE (reference sequence). The CDR3 consists of 16 residues. The CDR3 loop is CASSLWTGVRADTQYF. In nucleotides, the CDR3 is TGTGCCAGCAGCTTGTGGACAGGGGTCCGCGCAGATACGCAGTATTTT.

The DNA for the CDR3 is TGTGCCAGCAGCGTTCCCCCCGGGGACAGCTTTTACACCGGGGAGCTGTTTTTT. Amino acid sequence: CASSVPPGDSFYTGELFF. The chain links TRBV9 to TRBJ2-2; 7 bases line up with TRBD1. Looked up from germline, CDR1 is SGDLS and CDR2 is YYNGEE. The CDR3 runs to 18 residues. J lost 3 bases, V lost 2 bases, and 13 bases had no gene match.

The J gene is TRBJ1-2, the V gene TRBV5-4; 7 positions match TRBD1. The V gene end was trimmed by 3 bases and the J gene end by 8 bases; junction bases not matched to a gene: 7. Per germline, CDR1 SGHNT and CDR2 YYREEE (reference sequence). The CDR3 runs 13 residues. The DNA of the CDR3 is TGTGCCAGCAGCTCCCGGGACAGTGGAGGCTACACCTTC. Translated, it gives CASSSRDSGGYTF.

The J gene is TRBJ2-7, the V gene TRBV28, with 10 bases identical to TRBD2. J gave up 3 bases and V 8 bases, and 16 bases lay outside the gene matches. Germline V gene data show CDR1 as MDHEN and CDR2 as SYDVKM. This CDR3 contains 17 residues. The CDR3 coding sequence is TGTGCCAGCGTAACAGGAGTGGCTAGCGGGAGTGTCTACGAGCAGTACTTC. It yields the protein CASVTGVASGSVYEQYF.

This chain links TRBV10-3 with TRBJ1-2; 8 bases are a match to TRBD1. The trim removed 4 bases at V and 3 bases at J, leaving 1 base unmatched. CDR1 is ENHRY, CDR2 SYGVKD, per germline. This CDR3 contains 13 residues. The DNA for the CDR3 is TGTGCCATCAGTGGGACAGGGCACTATGGCTACACCTTC. Residues: CAISGTGHYGYTF.

The V and J genes are TRBV6-5 and TRBJ2-1; weak D call: TRBD1 (5 bases). Trimming removed 5 bases from V and 8 bases from J, with 7 bases in between. Germline V CDR1 and CDR2: MNHEY, SVGAGI. This CDR3 has 11 amino acids. As DNA, the CDR3 is TGTGCCAGCAGTCAAGGGGATGAGCAGTTCTTC. It yields the protein CASSQGDEQFF.

The rearrangement joins TRBV11-2 to TRBJ2-7; 11 positions match TRBD2. This CDR3 has 15 amino acids. Looked up from germline, CDR1 is SGHAT and CDR2 is FQNNGV. Unmatched junction bases numbered 6, after V lost 3 bases and J lost 5 bases. CDR3: CASSFSSGGFHEQYF. CDR3 bases: TGTGCCAGCAGCTTCTCTAGCGGGGGGTTCCACGAGCAGTACTTC.

The CDR3 protein is CASSSSAGGFSNQPQHF. The DNA for the CDR3 is TGTGCCAGCAGCTCATCGGCAGGGGGGTTTAGCAATCAGCCCCAGCATTTT. The chain employs TRBV7-6 and TRBJ1-5, with 7 bases aligning to TRBD1. The CDR3 covers 17 residues. The junction had 9 bases not matched to a gene; V was cut back by 4 bases and J by 0 bases. The germline V gene encodes CDR1 SGHVS and CDR2 FNYEAQ.

The CDR3 loop is CASSSALDSYQPQHF. As DNA, the CDR3 is TGTGCCAGCAGCTCCGCACTTGACAGCTATCAGCCCCAGCATTTT. J is TRBJ1-5 and V is TRBV5-6; tentatively, D is TRBD1 (5 bases). From germline, CDR1 is SGHDT and CDR2 YYEEEE. This CDR3 has 15 amino acids. Trimming took 3 bases from V and 5 from J, leaving 15 bases between them.

This clone was detected once. V is TRBV7-9 and J is TRBJ1-1, with 8 bases aligning to TRBD1. Losses at the gene ends were 8 bases for V and 0 bases for J; bases not matched to a gene: 17. The germline V gene has CDR1 SEHNR and CDR2 FQNEAQ (reference sequence). CDR3 length equals 18 residues. CDR3 amino acids: CASFRFSGGALVNTEAFF. For the CDR3, the DNA is TGTGCCAGCTTTCGTTTTTCAGGGGGCGCCCTTGTGAACACTGAAGCTTTCTTT.

This chain links TRBV6-5 with TRBJ2-1; 9 bases match TRBD1. Germline CDR1 MNHEY, CDR2 SVGAGI. V lost 2 bases to trimming and J lost 3 bases; unmatched junction nucleotides: 2. The length of the CDR3 is 15 residues. The CDR3 protein is CASSYGTGSYNEQFF. Written as DNA, the CDR3 is TGTGCCAGCAGTTACGGGACAGGGAGCTACAATGAGCAGTTCTTC.

The chain combines TRBV29-1 with TRBJ1-3; D is unclear. Between the trimmed V and J ends, which lost 1 base and 0 bases, there was a span of 7 bases. The germline V gene encodes CDR1 SQVTM and CDR2 ANQGSEA. The CDR3 loop spans 14 amino acids. CDR3 protein: CSVEGVLSGNTIYF. The DNA for the CDR3 is TGCAGCGTTGAAGGAGTTCTCTCTGGAAACACCATATATTTT.

The chain links TRBV5-1 to TRBJ2-7; tentatively, D is TRBD2 (7 bases). Trimming removed 2 bases at V and 2 bases at J, with 11 bases between. This CDR3 spans 14 amino acids. CDR1 is SGHRS, CDR2 YFSETQ, per germline. CDR3 sequence (DNA): TGCGCCAGCAGCTTTCTCGGGGGGCCCTACGAGCAGTACTTC. It translates to CASSFLGGPYEQYF.

The CDR3 reads CASSSSSRSGTQYF. CDR3 nucleotide sequence: TGCGCCAGCAGCTCCTCCTCCAGGAGCGGGACCCAGTACTTC. V is TRBV10-1 and J is TRBJ2-5; a weak D match, TRBD2 (5 bases). There are 14 residues in the CDR3. CDR1 is WNHNN, CDR2 SYGVQD, per germline (reference sequence). Trimming pared 6 bases from V and 7 bases from J, leaving 18 bases between.

The CDR3 region is CASSLTQGNYEQYF. CDR3 nucleotide sequence: TGCGCCAGCAGCTTGACACAGGGTAACTACGAGCAGTACTTC. V usage is TRBV5-1 and J usage is TRBJ2-7, with D possibly TRBD1 on 6 matching bases. The germline CDR1 and CDR2 sequences are SGHRS and YFSETQ. Trimming shortened V by 1 base and J by 3 bases, and 11 bases separated the two germline ends. The CDR3 is 14 residues long.

The chain is built from TRBV7-6 and TRBJ2-7, with D possibly TRBD1 on 5 matching bases. In germline, CDR1 is SGHVS, CDR2 FNYEAQ. The CDR3 consists of 13 residues. V shed 3 bases and J shed 5 bases, with 11 bases lying between them. For the CDR3, the DNA is TGTGCCAGCAGCTTGGCAGGGCCAGACGAGCAGTACTTC. It is translated as CASSLAGPDEQYF.

This clone was counted a few times. V and J are TRBV28 and TRBJ2-5; 11 nucleotides align to TRBD2. V shed 3 bases, J shed 4 bases, and the junction held 13 bases outside the gene matches. Germline lookup yields CDR1 MDHEN and CDR2 SYDVKM. This CDR3 has 18 amino acids. The CDR3 bases are TGTGCCAGCAGTTTGCCTCCGTTGGGACTAGCGGTGGGAGAGACCCAGTACTTC. Translated: CASSLPPLGLAVGETQYF.

The CDR3 protein is CATQGLAGSTDTQYF. In DNA, the CDR3 is TGTGCCACACAGGGACTAGCGGGAAGCACAGATACGCAGTATTTT. This chain links TRBV6-8 with TRBJ2-3; TRBD2 matches at 13 bases. V lost 10 bases and J lost 0; bases outside the gene matches: 4. CDR3 size: 15 residues. CDR1 MNHGY and CDR2 SAAAGT come from the germline V gene.

This chain connects TRBV18 to TRBJ1-5; 8 nucleotides agree with TRBD1. The CDR3 sequence is 15 residues long. Germline lookup yields CDR1 KGHSH and CDR2 LQKENI. Trimming at V came to 5 bases and at J to 2 bases, leaving 5 bases not matched to a gene. CDR3 region: CASSSGGAGNQPQHF. Here the CDR3 DNA reads TGTGCCAGCTCATCAGGGGGCGCGGGCAATCAGCCCCAGCATTTT. Full variable domain (remainder filled in from reference TRBV18 and TRBJ1-5): NAGVMQNPRHLVRRRGQEARLRCSPMKGHSHVYWYRQLPEEGLKFMVYLQKENIIDESGMPKERFSAEFPKEGPSILRIQQVVRGDSAAYFCASSSGGAGNQPQHFGDGTRLSIL.

J is TRBJ2-7 and V is TRBV7-9, with D perhaps TRBD2 (6 bases). Germline CDR1 SEHNR, CDR2 FQNEAQ (reference sequence). V shed 3 bases and J shed 6 bases, with 15 bases lying between them. This CDR3 spans 14 amino acids. In DNA form, the CDR3 reads TGTGCCAGCAGCTTGGGACTGAGGACCTCCGAGCAGTACTTC. Amino acid sequence: CASSLGLRTSEQYF.

The gene calls are TRBV5-5 and TRBJ2-5, with unresolved D. The V gene lost 0 bases and the J gene lost 7 bases, with 13 bases spanning the gap. This CDR3 spans 14 amino acids. The germline CDR1 and CDR2 sequences are SGHKS and YYEKEE (reference sequence). The CDR3 here is CASSLGFGFATQYF. In DNA, the CDR3 is TGTGCCAGCAGCTTGGGATTCGGTTTTGCGACCCAGTACTTC.

The V gene is TRBV6-5, the J gene TRBJ2-7, with TRBD1 matching over 8 bases. The germline V gene has CDR1 MNHEY and CDR2 SVGAGI. Trimming removed 4 bases from V and 4 bases from J; junction bases left unmatched: 6. The CDR3 totals 14 residues. The CDR3: CASSLGRGPYEQYF. In nucleotides, the CDR3 is TGTGCCAGCAGTTTGGGCAGGGGGCCTTACGAGCAGTACTTC.

The J gene is TRBJ1-3, the V gene TRBV5-4, with a possible D match to TRBD1 (5 bases). Trimming shortened V by 0 bases and J by 2 bases, and 9 bases separated the two germline ends. The CDR3 is 15 residues long. The V gene's germline CDR1 is SGHNT and CDR2 YYREEE (reference sequence). The CDR3 sequence: CASSLEGAAGNTIYF. CDR3 coding DNA: TGTGCCAGCAGCTTGGAAGGGGCGGCTGGAAACACCATATATTTT.

The chain couples TRBV5-4 to TRBJ2-4, with D possibly being TRBD1 (5 bases). The CDR3 has 13 amino acids. V lost 1 base, J lost 5 bases, and 7 bases lay in between. Germline V lookup: CDR1 SGHNT, CDR2 YYREEE (reference sequence). The chain's CDR3 is CASSLKGENIQYF. In DNA, the CDR3 is TGTGCCAGCAGCTTGAAAGGGGAAAACATTCAGTACTTC.

The rearrangement joins TRBV6-5 to TRBJ1-3; a possible D gene is TRBD1 (5 bases). V lost 5 bases and J 4 bases, leaving 9 bases between the germline ends. CDR1 is MNHEY, CDR2 SVGAGI, per germline. This CDR3 region has 13 residues. The CDR3 DNA reads as TGTGCCAGCAGTCCCCGGACAGGAAACACCATATATTTT. Translation: CASSPRTGNTIYF.

This sequence joins TRBV5-1 and TRBJ2-1; 11 bases map to TRBD2. The V segment lost 2 bases and the J segment 5 bases; nucleotides outside the gene matches: 6. This CDR3 has 16 residues. Germline V gene lookup returns CDR1 SGHRS and CDR2 YFSETQ. Here the CDR3 DNA reads TGCGCCAGCAGCTTCGATAGCGGGGGGGCCAACAATGAGCAGTTCTTC. Translation gives CASSFDSGGANNEQFF. Looking up the rest from reference TRBV5-1 and TRBJ2-1 gives the full variable domain: KAGVTQTPRYLIKTRGQQVTLSCSPISGHRSVSWYQQTPGQGLQFLFEYFSETQRNKGNFPGRFSGRQFSNSRSEMNVSTLELGDSALYLCASSFDSGGANNEQFFGPGTRLTVL.

The rearrangement joins TRBV5-1 to TRBJ1-2, with 8 bases lining up with TRBD1. V shed 5 bases, J shed 6 bases, and the junction held 6 bases outside the gene matches. Germline CDR1 is SGHRS and CDR2 is YFSETQ. The CDR3 is made up of 13 amino acids. The DNA for the CDR3 is TGCGCCAGCAGTCAAGTGACAGGGGATGGCTACACCTTC. Residues: CASSQVTGDGYTF.

CDR3 loop: CASSGGGQADTQYF. As DNA, the CDR3 is TGTGCCAGCAGCGGGGGGGGACAGGCAGATACGCAGTATTTT. The V call is TRBV9, the J call TRBJ2-3, with a possible D match to TRBD1 (8 bases). Germline CDR1 and CDR2: SGDLS and YYNGEE. With 3 bases removed from V and 4 bases from J, the gap between germline ends came to 12 bases. The CDR3 is 14 amino acids.

The chain has TRBV6-5 and TRBJ2-7; possible D gene TRBD1, 6 bases. The CDR3 covers 15 residues. The ends were cut back, 6 bases at V and 5 bases at J, with 20 bases in the middle. Germline loops: CDR1 MNHEY, CDR2 SVGAGI. The CDR3 bases are TGTGCCAGCAGAAACCGGGACATAGGGATTAACGAGCAGTACTTC. Translated, it gives CASRNRDIGINEQYF.

The genes are TRBV10-1 and TRBJ2-1; TRBD2 agrees at 13 bases. Germline trimming cut 9 bases from V and 7 bases from J; bases unmatched to any gene: 15. This CDR3 contains 17 residues. CDR1 and CDR2 from the germline V gene are WNHNN and SYGVQD (reference sequence). In DNA form, the CDR3 reads TGCGCCAGTCAAGACACTAGCGGGGGGGCCCACATGAATGAGCAGTTCTTC. This sequence encodes CASQDTSGGAHMNEQFF.